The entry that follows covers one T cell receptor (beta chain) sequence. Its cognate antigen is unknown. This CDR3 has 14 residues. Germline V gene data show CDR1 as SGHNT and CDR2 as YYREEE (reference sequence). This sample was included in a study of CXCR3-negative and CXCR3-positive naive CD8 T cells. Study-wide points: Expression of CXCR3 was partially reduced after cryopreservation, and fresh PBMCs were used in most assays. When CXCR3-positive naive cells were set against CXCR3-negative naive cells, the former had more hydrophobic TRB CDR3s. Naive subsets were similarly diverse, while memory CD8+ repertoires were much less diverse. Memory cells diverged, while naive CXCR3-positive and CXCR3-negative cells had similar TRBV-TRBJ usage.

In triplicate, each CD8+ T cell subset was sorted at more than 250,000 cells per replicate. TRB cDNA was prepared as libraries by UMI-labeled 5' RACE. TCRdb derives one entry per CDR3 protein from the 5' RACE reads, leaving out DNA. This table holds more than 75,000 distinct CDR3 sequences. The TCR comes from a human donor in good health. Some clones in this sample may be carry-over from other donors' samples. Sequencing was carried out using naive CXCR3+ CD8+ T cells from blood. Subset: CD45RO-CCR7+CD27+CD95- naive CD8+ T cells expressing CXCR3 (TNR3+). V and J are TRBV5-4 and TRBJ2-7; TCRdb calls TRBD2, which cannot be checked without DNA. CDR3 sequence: CASSSSGRGGEQYF.